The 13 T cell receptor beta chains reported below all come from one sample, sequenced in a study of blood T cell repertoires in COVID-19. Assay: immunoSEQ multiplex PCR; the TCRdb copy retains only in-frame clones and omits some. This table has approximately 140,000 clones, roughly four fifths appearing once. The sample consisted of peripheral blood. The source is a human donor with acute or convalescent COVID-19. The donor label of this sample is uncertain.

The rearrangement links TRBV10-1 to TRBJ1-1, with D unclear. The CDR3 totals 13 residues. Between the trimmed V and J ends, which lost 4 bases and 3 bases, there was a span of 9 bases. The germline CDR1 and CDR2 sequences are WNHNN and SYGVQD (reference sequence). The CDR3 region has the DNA TGCGCCAGCAGTGCGGGAATCCACACTGAAGCTTTCTTT. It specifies CASSAGIHTEAFF.

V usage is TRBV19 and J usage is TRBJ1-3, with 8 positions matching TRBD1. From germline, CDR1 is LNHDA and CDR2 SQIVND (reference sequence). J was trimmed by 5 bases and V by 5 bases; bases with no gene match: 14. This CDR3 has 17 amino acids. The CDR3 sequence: CASSLRTGLSARNTIYF. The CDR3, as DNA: TGTGCCAGTAGTCTCCGGACAGGGCTCTCGGCTAGAAACACCATATATTTT.

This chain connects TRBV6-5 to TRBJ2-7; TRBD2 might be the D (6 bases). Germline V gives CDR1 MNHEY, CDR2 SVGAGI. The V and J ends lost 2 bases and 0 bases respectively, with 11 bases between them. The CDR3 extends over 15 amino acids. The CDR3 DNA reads TGTGCCAGCAGTTACCGTCCGGGGGACTCCTACGAGCAGTACGTC. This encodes CASSYRPGDSYEQYV.

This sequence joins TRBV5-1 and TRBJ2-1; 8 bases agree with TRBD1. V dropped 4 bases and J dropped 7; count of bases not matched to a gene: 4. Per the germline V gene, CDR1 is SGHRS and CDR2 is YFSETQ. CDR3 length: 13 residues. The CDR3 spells CASSTDRGNEQFF. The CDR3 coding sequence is TGCGCCAGCAGCACAGACAGGGGAAATGAGCAGTTCTTC.

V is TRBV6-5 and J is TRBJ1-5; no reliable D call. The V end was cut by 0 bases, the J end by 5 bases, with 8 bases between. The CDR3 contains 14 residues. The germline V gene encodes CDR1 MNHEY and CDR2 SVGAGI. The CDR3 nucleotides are TGTGCCAGCAGTTACTCTCCCACAGATCAGCCCCAGCATTTT. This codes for CASSYSPTDQPQHF.

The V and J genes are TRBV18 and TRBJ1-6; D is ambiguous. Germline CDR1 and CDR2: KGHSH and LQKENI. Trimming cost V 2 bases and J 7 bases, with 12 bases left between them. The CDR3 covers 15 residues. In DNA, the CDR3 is TGTGCCAGCTCACCAGGGAGGGAGGGAAATTCACCCCTCCACTTT. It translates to CASSPGREGNSPLHF.

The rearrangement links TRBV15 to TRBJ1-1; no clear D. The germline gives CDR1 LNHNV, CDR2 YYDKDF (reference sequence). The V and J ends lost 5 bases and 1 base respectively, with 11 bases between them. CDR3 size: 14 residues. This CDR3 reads CATSARRENTEAFF. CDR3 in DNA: TGTGCCACCAGCGCTCGACGGGAGAACACTGAAGCTTTCTTT.

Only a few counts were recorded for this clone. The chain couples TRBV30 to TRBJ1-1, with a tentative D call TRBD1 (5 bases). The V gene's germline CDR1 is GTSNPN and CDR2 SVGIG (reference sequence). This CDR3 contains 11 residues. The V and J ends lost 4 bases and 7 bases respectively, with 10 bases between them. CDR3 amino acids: CAWNSRGEAFF. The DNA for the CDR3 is TGTGCCTGGAATTCTAGGGGTGAAGCTTTCTTT.

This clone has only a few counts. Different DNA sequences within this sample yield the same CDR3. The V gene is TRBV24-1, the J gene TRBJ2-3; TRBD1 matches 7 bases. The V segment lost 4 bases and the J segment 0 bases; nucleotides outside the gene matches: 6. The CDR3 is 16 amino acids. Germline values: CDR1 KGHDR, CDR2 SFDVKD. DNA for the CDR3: TGTGCCACCAGTGACCCGACAGGGTCTAGCACAGATACGCAGTATTTT. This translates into CATSDPTGSSTDTQYF.

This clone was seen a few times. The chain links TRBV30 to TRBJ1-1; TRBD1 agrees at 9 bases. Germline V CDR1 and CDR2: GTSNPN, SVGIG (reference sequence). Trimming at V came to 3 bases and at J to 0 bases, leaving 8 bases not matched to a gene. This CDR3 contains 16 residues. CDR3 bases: TGTGCCTGGAGAACAGGGGGCCTCCCCATGAACACTGAAGCTTTCTTT. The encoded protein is CAWRTGGLPMNTEAFF.

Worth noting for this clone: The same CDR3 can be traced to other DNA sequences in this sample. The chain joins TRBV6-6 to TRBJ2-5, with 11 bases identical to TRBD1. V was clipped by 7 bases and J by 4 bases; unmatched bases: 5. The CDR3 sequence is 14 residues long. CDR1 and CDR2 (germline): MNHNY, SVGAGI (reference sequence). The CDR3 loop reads CASTRGQGGETQYF. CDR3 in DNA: TGTGCCAGCACCAGGGGACAGGGGGGAGAGACCCAGTACTTC.

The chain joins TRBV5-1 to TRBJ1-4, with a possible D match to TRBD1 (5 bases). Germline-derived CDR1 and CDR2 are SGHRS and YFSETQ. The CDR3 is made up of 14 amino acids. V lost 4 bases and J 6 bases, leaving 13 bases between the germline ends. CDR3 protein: CASSPSGTHEKLFF. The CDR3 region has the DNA TGCGCCAGCAGCCCCTCCGGGACTCATGAAAAACTGTTTTTT. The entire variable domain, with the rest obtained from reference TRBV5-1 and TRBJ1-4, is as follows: KAGVTQTPRYLIKTRGQQVTLSCSPISGHRSVSWYQQTPGQGLQFLFEYFSETQRNKGNFPGRFSGRQFSNSRSEMNVSTLELGDSALYLCASSPSGTHEKLFFGSGTQLSVL.

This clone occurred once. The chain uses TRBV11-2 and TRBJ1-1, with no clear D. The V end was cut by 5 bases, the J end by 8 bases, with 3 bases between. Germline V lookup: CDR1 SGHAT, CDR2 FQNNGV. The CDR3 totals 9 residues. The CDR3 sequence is CASSQEAFF. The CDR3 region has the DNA TGTGCCAGCAGCCAGGAAGCTTTCTTT.